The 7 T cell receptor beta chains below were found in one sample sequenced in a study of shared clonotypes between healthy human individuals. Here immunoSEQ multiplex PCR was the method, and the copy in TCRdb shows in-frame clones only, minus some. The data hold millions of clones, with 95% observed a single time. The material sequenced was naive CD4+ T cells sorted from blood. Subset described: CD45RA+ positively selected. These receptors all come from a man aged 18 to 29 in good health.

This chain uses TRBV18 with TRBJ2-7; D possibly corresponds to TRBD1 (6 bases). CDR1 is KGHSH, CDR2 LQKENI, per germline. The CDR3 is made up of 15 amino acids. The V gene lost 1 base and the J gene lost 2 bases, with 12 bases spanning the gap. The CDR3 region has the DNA TGTGCCAGCTCACCACGGGACAAGCCTACCTACGAGCAGTACTTC. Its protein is CASSPRDKPTYEQYF.

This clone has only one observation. CDR3 protein: CASSLNRDQETQYF. The CDR3 DNA follows: TGTGCCAGCAGCCTCAACAGGGACCAAGAGACCCAGTACTTC. This chain links TRBV25-1 with TRBJ2-5; possible D gene TRBD1, 6 bases. Trimming shortened V by 6 bases and J by 0 bases, and 11 bases separated the two germline ends. Germline values: CDR1 MGHDK, CDR2 SYGVNS. This CDR3 spans 14 amino acids.

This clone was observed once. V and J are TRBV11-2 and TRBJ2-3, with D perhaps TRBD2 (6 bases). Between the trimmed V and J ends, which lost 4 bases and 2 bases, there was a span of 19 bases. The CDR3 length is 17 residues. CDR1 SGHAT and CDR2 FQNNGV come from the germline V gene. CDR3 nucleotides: TGTGCCAGCAGCTATCGGGACTCACAACTTCCCACAGATACGCAGTATTTT. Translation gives CASSYRDSQLPTDTQYF.

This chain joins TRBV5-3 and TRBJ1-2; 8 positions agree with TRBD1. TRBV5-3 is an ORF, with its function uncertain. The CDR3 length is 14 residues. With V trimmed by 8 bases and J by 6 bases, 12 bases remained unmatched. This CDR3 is CASSPAGQVHGYTF. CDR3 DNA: TGTGCCAGCAGCCCGGCGGGACAGGTTCATGGCTACACCTTC.

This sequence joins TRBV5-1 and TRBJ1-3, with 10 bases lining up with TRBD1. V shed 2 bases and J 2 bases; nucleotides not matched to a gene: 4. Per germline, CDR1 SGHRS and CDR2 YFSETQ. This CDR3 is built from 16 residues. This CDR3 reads CASSFSGQGPGNTIYF. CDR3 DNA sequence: TGCGCCAGCAGCTTCTCGGGACAGGGGCCTGGAAACACCATATATTTT.

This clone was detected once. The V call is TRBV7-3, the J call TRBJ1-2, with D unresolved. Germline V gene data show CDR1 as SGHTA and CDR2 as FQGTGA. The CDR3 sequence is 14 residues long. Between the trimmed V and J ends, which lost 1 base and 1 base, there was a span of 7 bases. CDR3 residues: CASSLNRDNYGYTF. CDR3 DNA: TGTGCCAGCAGCTTAAACAGAGATAACTATGGCTACACCTTC.

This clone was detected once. The CDR3 DNA is TGTGCCAGCAGCTTAGGAGGGATCCATCAGCCCCAGCATTTT. Protein product: CASSLGGIHQPQHF. The chain employs TRBV11-3 and TRBJ1-5; D gene uncertain. V was pared by 1 base and J by 5 bases, with 9 bases between. Germline CDR1 is SGHNT and CDR2 is YENEEA. The CDR3 covers 14 residues.